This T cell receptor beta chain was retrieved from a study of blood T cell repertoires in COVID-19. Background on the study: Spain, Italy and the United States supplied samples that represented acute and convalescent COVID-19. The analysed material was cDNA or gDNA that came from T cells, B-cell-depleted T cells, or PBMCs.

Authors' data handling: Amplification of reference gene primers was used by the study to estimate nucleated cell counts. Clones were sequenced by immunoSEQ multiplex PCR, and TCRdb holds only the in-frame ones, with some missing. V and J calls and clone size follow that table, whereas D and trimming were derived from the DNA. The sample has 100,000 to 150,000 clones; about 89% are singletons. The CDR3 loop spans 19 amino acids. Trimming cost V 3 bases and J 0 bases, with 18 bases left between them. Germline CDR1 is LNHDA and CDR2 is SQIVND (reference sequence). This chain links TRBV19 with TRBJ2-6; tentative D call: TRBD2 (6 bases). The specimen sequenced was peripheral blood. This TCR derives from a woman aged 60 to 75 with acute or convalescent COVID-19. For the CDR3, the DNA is TGTGCCAGTAGTATGCCGCGTGGGGGGACCCTCTCTGGGGCCAACGTCCTGACTTTC. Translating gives CASSMPRGGTLSGANVLTF.